This T cell receptor beta chain was profiled in a study of beta chain features in type 1 diabetes. Study-level points and caveats: Patients' naive, central memory and Treg TCRB repertoires seemed closer to one another than those of healthy donors. Individuals with type 1 diabetes displayed fewer insertions and more deletions at VDJ junctions. Moderate yet significant TCRB CDR3 shortening was seen in Type 1 diabetes patients in all four CD4+ subsets.

About this clone: Its cognate antigen is unknown.

Sequencing targeted expressed TCRB transcripts, as all isolated RNA had been reverse transcribed. Here immunoSEQ multiplex PCR was the method, and the copy in TCRdb shows in-frame clones only, minus some. The table records around 100,000 clones, about 26% of them present only once. CD45RO/CCR7/CD25/CD127/CD95/CD27 staining was used to isolate CD4+ naive, central memory, regulatory and stem cell-like memory cells by sorting. This TCR derives from a woman under 30 with type 1 diabetes. Sequencing used central memory CD4+ T cells from blood.

The CDR3 coding sequence is TGTGCCTGGAGTGTGTCAGGGGGCGGGGGCTACACCTTC. It encodes CAWSVSGGGGYTF. The chain couples TRBV30 to TRBJ1-2; 8 bases match TRBD1. There are 13 residues in the CDR3. CDR1 is GTSNPN, CDR2 SVGIG, per germline (reference sequence). With 0 bases clipped from V and 8 bases from J, the junction kept 5 bases outside the gene matches.